This TCR beta chain was found in a study of Graves' ophthalmopathy and Graves' hyperthyroidism. In the study overall: Blood was drawn at initial diagnosis, before any treatment. Whole-study results and caveats: Stable hyperthyroidism and ophthalmopathy were told apart by a 13-signature model, which achieved approximately 87% sensitivity and around 80% specificity.

There are a few counts of this clonotype. Its matching antigen is unknown. V dropped 0 bases and J dropped 0; count of bases not matched to a gene: 5. The CDR3 is made up of 18 amino acids. The germline V gene encodes CDR1 MGHRA and CDR2 YSYEKL. Amplification of the TCR beta CDR3 regions used RNA transcripts (as template). Following a first-round RT-PCR that used HTBI primers, a second-round multiplex PCR was carried out. Each CDR3 protein gets one entry after TCRdb re-called the multiplex PCR reads with MiXCR. The sample lists about 620,000 distinct CDR3 sequences; approximately 21% were seen once. Input material: peripheral blood. V gene TRBV4-1 combines with J gene TRBJ1-6, with 7 bases identical to TRBD1. This clonotype originated in a woman between 18 and 29 years old with stable Graves' hyperthyroidism. Some clones in this sample may be carry-over from other donors' samples. The CDR3 protein is CASSQEGQGGSYNSPLHF. As DNA, the CDR3 is TGCGCCAGCAGCCAAGAAGGGCAGGGGGGCTCCTATAATTCACCCCTCCACTTT.